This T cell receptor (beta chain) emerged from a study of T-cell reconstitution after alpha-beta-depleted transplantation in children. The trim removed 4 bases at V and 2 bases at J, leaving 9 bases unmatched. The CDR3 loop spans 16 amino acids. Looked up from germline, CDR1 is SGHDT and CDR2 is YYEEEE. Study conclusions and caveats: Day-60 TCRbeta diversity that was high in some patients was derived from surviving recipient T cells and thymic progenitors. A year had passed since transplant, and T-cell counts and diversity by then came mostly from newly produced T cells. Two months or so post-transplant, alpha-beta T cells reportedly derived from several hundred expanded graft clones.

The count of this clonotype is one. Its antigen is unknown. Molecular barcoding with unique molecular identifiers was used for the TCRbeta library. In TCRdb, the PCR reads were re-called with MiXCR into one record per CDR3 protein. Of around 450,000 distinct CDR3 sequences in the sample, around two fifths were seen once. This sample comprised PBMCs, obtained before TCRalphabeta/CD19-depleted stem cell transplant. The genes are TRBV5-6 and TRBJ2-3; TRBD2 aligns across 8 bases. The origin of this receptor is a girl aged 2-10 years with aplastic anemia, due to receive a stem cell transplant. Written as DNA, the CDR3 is TGTGCCAGCAGCGGGGGGTCACTAGCGGCCACAGATACGCAGTATTTT. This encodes CASSGGSLAATDTQYF.